Shown below are 17 T cell receptor beta chains from a single sample sequenced in a study of blood T cell repertoires in COVID-19. Clones were read by immunoSEQ multiplex PCR, and TCRdb kept only the in-frame ones, dropping some. The repertoire has approximately 300,000 clones, around 80% of them found once; the top ten carry 1% to 1.5%. Material for sequencing was peripheral blood. Receptors originate from a woman aged 45-65 years with acute or convalescent COVID-19.

This clone was picked up a small number of times. The chain has TRBV19 and TRBJ1-5, with 9 bases fitting TRBD1. CDR3 length: 17 amino acids. CDR1 is LNHDA and CDR2 is SQIVND in the germline V gene (reference sequence). Unmatched junction bases numbered 11, after V lost 5 bases and J lost 3 bases. The CDR3 nucleotides read TGTGCCAGTAGTTTATCCGGGACAGGGCGTTCCAATCAGCCCCAGCATTTT. The encoded protein is CASSLSGTGRSNQPQHF.

V usage is TRBV7-9 and J usage is TRBJ2-1; the match to TRBD2 covers 11 bases. Unmatched junction bases numbered 8, after V lost 1 base and J lost 9 bases. Germline-derived CDR1 and CDR2 are SEHNR and FQNEAQ (reference sequence). The CDR3 spans 16 residues. CDR3 DNA: TGTGCCAGCAGCTTAGAGACTAGCGGGACTGCGGGTGAGCAGTTCTTC. Its protein product is CASSLETSGTAGEQFF.

J is TRBJ2-1 and V is TRBV5-6; a weak D match, TRBD2 (7 bases). The CDR3 runs 16 residues. V was cut by 2 bases and J by 7 bases, with 19 bases left in between. CDR1 and CDR2 from the germline V gene are SGHDT and YYEEEE. As DNA, the CDR3 is TGTGCCAGCAGCTTTTTAAGAGGGGGGGCCCTGAATGAGCAGTTCTTC. Residues: CASSFLRGGALNEQFF. Full variable domain (rest looked up from reference TRBV5-6 and TRBJ2-1): DAGVTQSPTHLIKTRGQQVTLRCSPKSGHDTVSWYQQALGQGPQFIFQYYEEEERQRGNFPDRFSGHQFPNYSSELNVNALLLGDSALYLCASSFLRGGALNEQFFGPGTRLTVL.

V gene TRBV7-9 combines with J gene TRBJ2-3, with 9 positions matching TRBD1. CDR3 size: 14 residues. From germline, CDR1 is SEHNR and CDR2 FQNEAQ (reference sequence). V was pared by 10 bases and J by 3 bases, with 8 bases of the junction left unmatched. CDR3 amino acids: CATTRDRATDTQYF. The CDR3 DNA reads TGTGCCACAACCCGGGACAGGGCAACAGATACGCAGTATTTT.

This clone was seen many times. The chain has TRBV5-4 and TRBJ1-2; D gene uncertain. This CDR3 has 14 amino acids. CDR1 and CDR2 from the germline V gene are SGHNT and YYREEE (reference sequence). Between the trimmed V and J ends, which lost 2 bases and 4 bases, there was a span of 12 bases. CDR3 DNA sequence: TGTGCCAGCAGCTTCCGGTTACAGAGCTATGGCTACACCTTC. Amino acids: CASSFRLQSYGYTF.

The gene calls are TRBV2 and TRBJ1-6; tentative D call: TRBD1 (6 bases). CDR1 is SNHLY and CDR2 is FYNNEI in the germline V gene. V lost 7 bases, J lost 7 bases, and 14 bases lay in between. CDR3 length equals 14 residues. This CDR3 is CASTEGVINSPLHF. The CDR3 DNA reads TGTGCCAGCACCGAGGGGGTGATCAATTCACCCCTCCACTTT.

V and J are TRBV24-1 and TRBJ2-1; 8 bases map to TRBD2. Looked up from germline, CDR1 is KGHDR and CDR2 is SFDVKD. This CDR3 spans 12 amino acids. With 3 bases clipped from V and 14 bases from J, the junction kept 5 bases outside the gene matches. The chain's CDR3 is CATSDRGTREFF. The CDR3 DNA reads as TGTGCCACCAGTGATCGCGGGACTAGGGAGTTCTTC.

The chain is built from TRBV29-1 and TRBJ1-5; the match to TRBD1 covers 7 bases. The CDR3 covers 18 residues. CDR1 is SQVTM, CDR2 ANQGSEA, per germline. The V segment lost 5 bases and the J segment 0 bases; nucleotides outside the gene matches: 16. The CDR3 here is CSVLSVQGNVVSNQPQHF. In DNA, the CDR3 is TGCAGCGTTCTCTCAGTACAGGGGAATGTTGTTAGCAATCAGCCCCAGCATTTT.

In DNA form, the CDR3 reads TGTGCCAGCAGCTGGGGGGGCTCCTACAATGAGCAGTTCTTC. Residues: CASSWGGSYNEQFF. The gene calls are TRBV11-3 and TRBJ2-1, with 7 nucleotides matching TRBD2. The germline V gene encodes CDR1 SGHNT and CDR2 YENEEA. The CDR3 extends over 14 amino acids. With 4 bases clipped from V and 0 bases from J, the junction kept 0 bases outside the gene matches.

The chain links TRBV4-3 to TRBJ2-5, with D maybe TRBD2 (6 bases). This CDR3 region has 16 residues. The ends were cut back, 0 bases at V and 4 bases at J, with 15 bases in the middle. Germline loops: CDR1 LGHNA, CDR2 YSLEER. CDR3 in DNA: TGCGCCAGCAGCCAAGATGGACTAACCCCCGGAGAGACCCAGTACTTC. This codes for CASSQDGLTPGETQYF.

The chain joins TRBV11-2 to TRBJ1-6; TRBD1 agrees at 9 bases. The CDR3 runs 16 residues. Germline CDR1 reads SGHAT; CDR2 reads FQNNGV. Trimming cost V 5 bases and J 14 bases; bases outside gene matches: 16. CDR3 DNA sequence: TGTGCCAGCAGCCCGAGGACAGGGGTCGCCTTGCAAACCCTCCACTTT. As protein: CASSPRTGVALQTLHF.

This clone was recorded only once. The rearrangement joins TRBV6-2 or TRBV6-3 to TRBJ1-5; D might be TRBD1 (6 bases). Between the trimmed V and J ends, which lost 2 bases and 9 bases, there was a span of 14 bases. There are 14 residues in the CDR3. Germline V lookup: CDR1 MNHEY, CDR2 SVGEGT. As DNA, the CDR3 is TGTGCCAGCAGTTACCCGGACAGCCGACGGCCCCAGCATTTT. Its translation: CASSYPDSRRPQHF.

This clone was detected only once. This rearrangement joins TRBV6-6 to TRBJ2-5; D is perhaps TRBD2 (5 bases). Trimming removed 10 bases at V and 3 bases at J, with 18 bases between. CDR1 and CDR2 (germline): MNHNY, SVGAGI (reference sequence). The CDR3 consists of 14 residues. The CDR3 is CATSPGSLEETQYF. Written as DNA, the CDR3 is TGTGCCACAAGTCCGGGATCTTTAGAAGAGACCCAGTACTTC.

The gene calls are TRBV12-3 or TRBV12-4 and TRBJ2-5; D unresolved. With 7 bases removed from V and 2 bases from J, the gap between germline ends came to 11 bases. The CDR3 spans 13 residues. The CDR3 DNA follows: TGTGCCAGCAACCGCGATCTGCAAGAGACCCAGTACTTC. Protein product: CASNRDLQETQYF.

The rearrangement joins TRBV6-5 to TRBJ2-7; 7 bases are shared with TRBD2. J was trimmed by 2 bases and V by 0 bases; bases with no gene match: 7. The CDR3 extends over 16 amino acids. Germline CDR1 is MNHEY and CDR2 is SVGAGI. The CDR3 loop is CASSYSGGTNTYEQYF. The CDR3 bases are TGTGCCAGCAGTTACTCCGGGGGGACCAATACCTACGAGCAGTACTTC.

This clone was found once. CDR3: CASSPQGQRGGGEQFF. The DNA of the CDR3 is TGTGCCAGCAGTCCCCAGGGTCAGCGCGGGGGAGGTGAGCAGTTCTTC. V gene TRBV2 combines with J gene TRBJ2-1, with TRBD2 identical over 7 bases. CDR3 length: 16 amino acids. V shed 5 bases, J shed 9 bases, and the junction held 16 bases outside the gene matches. Germline V gene lookup returns CDR1 SNHLY and CDR2 FYNNEI.

The chain links TRBV7-2 to TRBJ1-1; TRBD1 matches 7 bases. J was trimmed by 4 bases and V by 5 bases; bases with no gene match: 10. Germline V gives CDR1 SGHTA, CDR2 FQGNSA. The CDR3 totals 15 residues. The CDR3 coding sequence is TGTGCCAGCAGCACACCGAGACAGGGCGGCACTGAAGCTTTCTTT. Its translation: CASSTPRQGGTEAFF.